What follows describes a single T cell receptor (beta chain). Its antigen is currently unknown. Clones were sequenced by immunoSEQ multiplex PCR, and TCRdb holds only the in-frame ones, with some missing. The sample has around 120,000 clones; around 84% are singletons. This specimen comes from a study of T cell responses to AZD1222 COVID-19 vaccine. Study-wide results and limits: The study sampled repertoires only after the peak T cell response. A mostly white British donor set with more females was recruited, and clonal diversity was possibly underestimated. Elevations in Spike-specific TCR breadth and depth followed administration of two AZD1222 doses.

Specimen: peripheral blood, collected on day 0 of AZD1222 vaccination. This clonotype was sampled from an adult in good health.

The CDR3: CASSQEYLGGANTGELFF. The CDR3, as DNA: TGTGCCAGCAGCCAAGAATATCTTGGGGGAGCGAACACCGGGGAGCTGTTTTTT. The V gene is TRBV14, the J gene TRBJ2-2, with D possibly being TRBD1 or TRBD2 (5 bases each). Germline values: CDR1 SGHDN, CDR2 FVKESK. V shed 0 bases and J shed 0 bases, with 14 bases lying between them. This CDR3 region has 18 residues.